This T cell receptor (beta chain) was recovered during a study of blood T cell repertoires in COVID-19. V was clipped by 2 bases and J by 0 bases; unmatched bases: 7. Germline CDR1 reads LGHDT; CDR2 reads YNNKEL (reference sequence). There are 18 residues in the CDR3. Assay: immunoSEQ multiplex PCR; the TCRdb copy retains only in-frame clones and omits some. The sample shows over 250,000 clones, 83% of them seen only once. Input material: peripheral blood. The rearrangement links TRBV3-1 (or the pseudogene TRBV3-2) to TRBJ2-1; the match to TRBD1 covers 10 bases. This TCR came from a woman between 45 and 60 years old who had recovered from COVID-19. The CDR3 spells CASSQFGQGVFSYNEQFF. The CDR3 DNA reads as TGTGCCAGCAGCCAATTCGGACAGGGGGTATTCTCCTACAATGAGCAGTTCTTC.